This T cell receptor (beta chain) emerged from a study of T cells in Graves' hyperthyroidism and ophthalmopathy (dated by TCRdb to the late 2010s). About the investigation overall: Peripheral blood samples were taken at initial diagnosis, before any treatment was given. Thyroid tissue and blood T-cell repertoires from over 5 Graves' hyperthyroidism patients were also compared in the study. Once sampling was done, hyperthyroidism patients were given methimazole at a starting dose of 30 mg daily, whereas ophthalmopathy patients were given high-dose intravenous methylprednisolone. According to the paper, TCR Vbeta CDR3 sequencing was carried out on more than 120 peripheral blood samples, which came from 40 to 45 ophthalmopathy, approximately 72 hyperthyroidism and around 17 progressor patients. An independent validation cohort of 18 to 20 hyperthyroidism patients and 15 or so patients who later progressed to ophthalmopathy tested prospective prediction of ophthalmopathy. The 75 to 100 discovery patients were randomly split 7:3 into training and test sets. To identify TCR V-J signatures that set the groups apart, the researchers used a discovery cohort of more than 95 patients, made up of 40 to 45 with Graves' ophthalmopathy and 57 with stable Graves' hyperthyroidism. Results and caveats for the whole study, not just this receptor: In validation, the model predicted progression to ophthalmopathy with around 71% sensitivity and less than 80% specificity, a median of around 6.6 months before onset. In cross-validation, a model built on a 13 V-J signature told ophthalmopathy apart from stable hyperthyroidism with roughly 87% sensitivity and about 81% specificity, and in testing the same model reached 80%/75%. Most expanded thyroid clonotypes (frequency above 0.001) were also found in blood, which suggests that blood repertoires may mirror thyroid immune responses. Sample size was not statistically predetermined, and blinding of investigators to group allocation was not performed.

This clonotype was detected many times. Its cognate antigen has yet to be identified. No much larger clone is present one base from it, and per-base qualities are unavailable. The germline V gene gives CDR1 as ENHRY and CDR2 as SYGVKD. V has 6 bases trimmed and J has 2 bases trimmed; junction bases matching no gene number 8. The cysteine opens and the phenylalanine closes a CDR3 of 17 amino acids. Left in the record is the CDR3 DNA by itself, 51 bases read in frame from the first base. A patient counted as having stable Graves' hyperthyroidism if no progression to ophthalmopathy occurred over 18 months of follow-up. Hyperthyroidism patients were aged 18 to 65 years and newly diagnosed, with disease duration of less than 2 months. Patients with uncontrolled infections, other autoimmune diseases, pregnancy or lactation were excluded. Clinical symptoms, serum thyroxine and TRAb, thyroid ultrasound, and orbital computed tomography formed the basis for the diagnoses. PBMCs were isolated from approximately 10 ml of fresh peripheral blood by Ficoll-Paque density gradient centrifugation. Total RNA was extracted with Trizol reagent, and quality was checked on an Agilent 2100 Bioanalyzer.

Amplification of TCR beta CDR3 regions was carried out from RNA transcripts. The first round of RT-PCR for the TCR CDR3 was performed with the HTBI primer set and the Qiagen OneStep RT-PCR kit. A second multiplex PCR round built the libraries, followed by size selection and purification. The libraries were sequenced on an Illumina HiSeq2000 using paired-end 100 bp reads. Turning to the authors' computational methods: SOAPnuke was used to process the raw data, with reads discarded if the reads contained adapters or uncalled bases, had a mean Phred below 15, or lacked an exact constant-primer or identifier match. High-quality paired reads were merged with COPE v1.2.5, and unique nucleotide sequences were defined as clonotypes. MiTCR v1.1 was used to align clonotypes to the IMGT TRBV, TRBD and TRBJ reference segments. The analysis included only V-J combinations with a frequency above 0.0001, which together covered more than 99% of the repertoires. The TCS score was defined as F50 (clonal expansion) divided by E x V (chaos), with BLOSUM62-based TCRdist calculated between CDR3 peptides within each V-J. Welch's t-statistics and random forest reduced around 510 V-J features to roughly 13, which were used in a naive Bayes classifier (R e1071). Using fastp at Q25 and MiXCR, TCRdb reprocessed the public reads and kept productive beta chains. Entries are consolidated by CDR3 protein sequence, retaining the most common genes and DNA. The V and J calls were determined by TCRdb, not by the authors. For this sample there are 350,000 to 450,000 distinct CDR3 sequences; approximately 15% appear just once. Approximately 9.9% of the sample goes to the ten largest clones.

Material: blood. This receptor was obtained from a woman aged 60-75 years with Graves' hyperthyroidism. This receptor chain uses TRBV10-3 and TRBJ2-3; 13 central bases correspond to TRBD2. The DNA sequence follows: TGTGCCATCAGCCTTGGGACTAGCGGGACCCCCACAGATACGCAGTATTTT. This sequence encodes CAISLGTSGTPTDTQYF.